This T cell receptor (beta chain) derives from a study of T cells in localized non-small cell lung cancer. Study conclusions and caveats: Owing to sequencing of a solitary tumor region, heterogeneity cannot be discounted.

Points on this clone: Its antigen remains unidentified.

The protocol was immunoSEQ multiplex PCR, while the TCRdb copy is restricted to in-frame clones and leaves out a portion. The table lists 20,000 to 30,000 clones, roughly 80% of them singletons. Trimming stripped 6 bases from V and 5 bases from J, with 17 bases between. The CDR3 is 15 residues long. Germline values: CDR1 MNHEY, CDR2 SMNVEV (reference sequence). The sample was peripheral blood, taken before any cancer treatment. The chain employs TRBV27 and TRBJ2-1, with a tentative D call TRBD2 (6 bases). The sequence was obtained from a woman between 35 and 70 years old with stage I lung adenocarcinoma. This CDR3 reads CASSLRGNRNNEQFF. As DNA, the CDR3 is TGTGCCAGCAGCTTACGGGGGAACAGGAACAATGAGCAGTTCTTC.